This T cell receptor (beta chain) emerged from a study of blood T cell repertoires in COVID-19. Study-level background: COVID-19 samples from acute and convalescent phases originated in the United States, Italy and Spain. From T cells, B-cell-depleted T cells, or PBMCs came the material, which was cDNA or gDNA.

Clones were read by immunoSEQ multiplex PCR, and TCRdb kept only the in-frame ones, dropping some. The repertoire holds around 140,000 clones, with approximately 88% as singletons. Germline CDR1 reads SGHRS; CDR2 reads YFSETQ. V gave up 4 bases and J gave up 5 bases; unmatched junction bases: 14. This CDR3 contains 16 residues. The receptor comes from a man between 65 and 85 years old with acute or convalescent COVID-19. This sequence joins TRBV5-1 and TRBJ1-2; TRBD1 agrees at 7 bases. The specimen sequenced was peripheral blood. CDR3 coding DNA: TGCGCCAGCAGCAGAGGTACCGGGACAGCGAATTATGGCTACACCTTC. This sequence encodes CASSRGTGTANYGYTF.